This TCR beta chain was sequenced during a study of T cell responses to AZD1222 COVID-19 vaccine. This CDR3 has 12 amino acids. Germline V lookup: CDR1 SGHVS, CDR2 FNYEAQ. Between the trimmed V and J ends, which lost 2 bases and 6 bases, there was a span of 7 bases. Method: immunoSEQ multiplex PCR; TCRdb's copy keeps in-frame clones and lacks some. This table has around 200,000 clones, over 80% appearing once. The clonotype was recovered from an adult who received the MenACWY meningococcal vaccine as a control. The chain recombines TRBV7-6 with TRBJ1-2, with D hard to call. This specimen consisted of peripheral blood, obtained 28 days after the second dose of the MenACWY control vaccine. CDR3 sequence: CASSLLNHGYTF. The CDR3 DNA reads TGTGCCAGCAGCTTACTCAATCATGGCTACACCTTC.